These 5 T cell receptor beta chains were all obtained from the same sample, sequenced in a study of CD8 T cells in ankylosing spondylitis. TCRdb re-called the 5' RACE reads with MiXCR, one entry per CDR3 protein. The repertoire holds fewer than 130,000 distinct CDR3 sequences, with more than 20% as singletons. Sequencing was performed on synovial fluid, either unsorted or a sorted T cell fraction (not recorded which). The origin of the receptors is a male donor with ankylosing spondylitis.

This chain links TRBV29-1 with TRBJ2-3, with 9 positions matching TRBD2. With V trimmed by 7 bases and J by 0 bases, 11 bases remained unmatched. Germline CDR1 is SQVTM and CDR2 is ANQGSEA. The CDR3 spans 16 residues. The CDR3 sequence: CSAAGSSGVSTDTQYF. CDR3 coding DNA: TGCAGCGCCGCTGGGTCTAGCGGGGTTAGCACAGATACGCAGTATTTT.

The chain combines TRBV10-3 with TRBJ1-6, with TRBD1 as a possible D gene (5 bases). Germline CDR1 reads ENHRY; CDR2 reads SYGVKD. The V end lost 0 bases, the J end lost 4 bases, and 10 bases lay between the germline ends. This CDR3 comprises 16 residues. CDR3 nucleotides: TGTGCCATCAGTGAGTCTGGTGGGGGATATAATTCACCCCTCCACTTT. This translates into CAISESGGGYNSPLHF.

The rearrangement links TRBV13 to TRBJ1-1; 8 positions match TRBD1. This CDR3 is built from 15 residues. J lost 0 bases, V lost 5 bases, and 5 bases had no gene match. CDR1 is PRHDT and CDR2 is FYEKMQ in the germline V gene (reference sequence). The CDR3, as DNA: TGTGCCAGCAGCGAACGACAGGGGATGAACACTGAAGCTTTCTTT. Protein product: CASSERQGMNTEAFF.

The chain has TRBV24-1 and TRBJ2-1, with 7 bases identical to TRBD2. Germline trimming cut 4 bases from V and 8 bases from J; bases unmatched to any gene: 13. CDR1 is KGHDR and CDR2 is SFDVKD in the germline V gene. CDR3 length equals 16 residues. The CDR3 is CATSEGRASGRDEQFF. In nucleotides, the CDR3 is TGTGCCACCAGTGAAGGACGGGCTAGCGGTAGGGATGAGCAGTTCTTC.

The chain links TRBV20-1 to TRBJ2-5; a weak D match, TRBD1 (6 bases). The length of the CDR3 is 13 residues. Germline loops: CDR1 DFQATT, CDR2 SNEGSKA (reference sequence). Between the trimmed V and J ends, which lost 6 bases and 2 bases, there was a span of 13 bases. CDR3 loop: CSAALTGQETQYF. For the CDR3, the DNA is TGCAGTGCGGCCCTGACAGGACAAGAGACCCAGTACTTC.